This T cell receptor beta chain was identified during a study of cytomegalovirus exposure and HLA in healthy donors. Study results and caveats: Reportedly, TCR beta sequences accurately predicted HLA-A and HLA-B alleles in most subjects. Earlier analysis yielded a pattern in which most TCR beta V segments were productive about 90% or about 30% of the time. In vitro confirmation showed a few CMV-associated chains to be CMV antigen specific.

PCR used 60 Vbeta primers and 13 Jbeta primers. Assay used: immunoSEQ multiplex PCR; TCRdb lists only in-frame clones, some missing. The data hold 150,000 or so clones, with under 85% observed a single time. The CDR3 sequence is 16 residues long. Germline V gives CDR1 MNHEY, CDR2 SVGAGI. J was trimmed by 0 bases and V by 4 bases; bases with no gene match: 6. Worth noting for this clone: Its target is unknown.

J is TRBJ2-3 and V is TRBV6-5; the match to TRBD2 covers 8 bases. This clonotype was obtained from a man in his late teens or twenties in good health and CMV-seronegative. Sequencing was done on a sample of PBMCs. This CDR3 is CASSFTSGVSTDTQYF. The CDR3 nucleotides read TGTGCCAGCAGTTTCACTAGCGGCGTTAGCACAGATACGCAGTATTTT.